The 19 T cell receptor beta chains below were found in one sample sequenced in a study of blood T cell repertoires in COVID-19. Only in-frame clones appear in the TCRdb table, and some are missing; sequencing was by immunoSEQ multiplex PCR. Altogether around 36,000 clones are present, 89% being singletons, with the ten largest covering 6.1%. Sequenced input: peripheral blood. The receptors shown here come from a human donor in a cohort sampled during active COVID-19.

The chain has TRBV19 and TRBJ2-1; tentative D call: TRBD2 (5 bases). V lost 3 bases and J lost 1, with 16 bases in between. This CDR3 spans 17 amino acids. CDR1 and CDR2 from the germline V gene are LNHDA and SQIVND (reference sequence). The CDR3 sequence: CASSIREAGGSYNEQFF. The CDR3 DNA is TGTGCCAGTAGTATTCGAGAGGCGGGTGGATCCTACAATGAGCAGTTCTTC. Full variable domain (rest looked up from reference TRBV19 and TRBJ2-1): DGGITQSPKYLFRKEGQNVTLSCEQNLNHDAMYWYRQDPGQGLRLIYYSQIVNDFQKGDIAEGYSVSREKKESFPLTVTSAQKNPTAFYLCASSIREAGGSYNEQFFGPGTRLTVL.

CDR3 residues: CASSVGTSPNEQFF. CDR3 DNA sequence: TGTGCCAGCAGCGTAGGGACTAGTCCCAATGAGCAGTTCTTC. The chain uses TRBV9 and TRBJ2-1, with 7 bases that match TRBD2. Per the germline V gene, CDR1 is SGDLS and CDR2 is YYNGEE. The length of the CDR3 is 14 residues. The trim removed 0 bases at V and 6 bases at J, leaving 3 bases unmatched.

The chain joins TRBV10-3 to TRBJ2-3, with 8 positions matching TRBD1. The CDR3 covers 13 residues. Germline-derived CDR1 and CDR2 are ENHRY and SYGVKD. V was clipped by 2 bases and J by 13 bases; unmatched bases: 8. CDR3 region: CAISEGTGGKEYF. The CDR3 DNA sequence: TGTGCCATCAGTGAGGGGACAGGCGGAAAGGAGTATTTT.

This chain uses TRBV5-1 with TRBJ1-2, with D possibly being TRBD1 (5 bases). Trimming removed 4 bases at V and 4 bases at J, with 11 bases between. The CDR3 runs 13 residues. Germline CDR1 is SGHRS and CDR2 is YFSETQ. This CDR3 is CASSRDSAYGYTF. The CDR3 nucleotides read TGCGCCAGCAGCCGGGACTCGGCCTATGGCTACACCTTC. The full variable domain, completed using reference TRBV5-1 and TRBJ1-2, is KAGVTQTPRYLIKTRGQQVTLSCSPISGHRSVSWYQQTPGQGLQFLFEYFSETQRNKGNFPGRFSGRQFSNSRSEMNVSTLELGDSALYLCASSRDSAYGYTFGSGTRLTVV.

This sequence joins TRBV18 and TRBJ1-5; 9 bases map to TRBD1. This CDR3 spans 20 amino acids. Germline V CDR1 and CDR2: KGHSH, LQKENI. V gave up 3 bases and J gave up 0 bases; unmatched junction bases: 15. The CDR3 is CASSPLPGTGLGYSNQPQHF. The CDR3 coding sequence is TGTGCCAGCTCACCGCTCCCCGGGACAGGGTTGGGTTATAGCAATCAGCCCCAGCATTTT. Complete variable domain (other parts from reference TRBV18 and TRBJ1-5): NAGVMQNPRHLVRRRGQEARLRCSPMKGHSHVYWYRQLPEEGLKFMVYLQKENIIDESGMPKERFSAEFPKEGPSILRIQQVVRGDSAAYFCASSPLPGTGLGYSNQPQHFGDGTRLSIL.

The V call is TRBV19, the J call TRBJ2-3; 8 positions match TRBD2. This CDR3 contains 15 residues. Trimming removed 6 bases from V and 3 bases from J; junction bases left unmatched: 8. Looked up from germline, CDR1 is LNHDA and CDR2 is SQIVND (reference sequence). The CDR3 loop reads CASRAPGLVTDTQYF. The DNA of the CDR3 is TGTGCCAGTAGAGCCCCGGGACTAGTGACAGATACGCAGTATTTT.

This chain links TRBV5-1 with TRBJ1-5, with TRBD1 as a possible D gene (5 bases). V gave up 2 bases and J gave up 4 bases, with 13 bases separating them. The CDR3 runs 15 residues. CDR1 SGHRS and CDR2 YFSETQ come from the germline V gene. The CDR3 here is CASSFAPGQNQPQHF. Written as DNA, the CDR3 is TGCGCCAGCAGCTTCGCTCCTGGACAAAATCAGCCCCAGCATTTT.

The rearrangement uses TRBV5-6 and TRBJ2-1; D uncertain. The CDR3 consists of 12 residues. CDR1 and CDR2 (germline): SGHDT, YYEEEE. Trimming left V 1 base short and J 8 bases short, with 7 bases between. The chain's CDR3 is CASSLSGHEQFF. The CDR3 nucleotides read TGTGCCAGCAGCTTGTCAGGCCATGAGCAGTTCTTC.

The chain is built from TRBV24-1 and TRBJ2-7; TRBD1 is a possible D gene (6 bases). V lost 3 bases and J 1 base, leaving 12 bases between the germline ends. Germline assignment: CDR1 KGHDR and CDR2 SFDVKD. This CDR3 has 15 residues. The CDR3 sequence: CATSDTGTKSYEQYF. CDR3 DNA sequence: TGTGCCACCAGTGATACCGGGACAAAATCCTACGAGCAGTACTTC.

This rearrangement joins TRBV5-8 to TRBJ2-1; the match to TRBD2 covers 8 bases. The germline gives CDR1 SGHTS, CDR2 YDEGEE. This CDR3 region has 15 residues. Trimming cost V 0 bases and J 7 bases; bases outside gene matches: 6. The CDR3 DNA reads TGTGCCAGCAGCTTGGGCCTAGCGGGTACGAATGAGCAGTTCTTC. Translation gives CASSLGLAGTNEQFF.

The rearrangement uses TRBV7-7 and TRBJ1-5, with TRBD1 as a possible D gene (6 bases). The CDR3 loop spans 16 amino acids. Germline V lookup: CDR1 SSHAT, CDR2 FNYEAQ (reference sequence). The V end was cut by 2 bases, the J end by 1 base, with 12 bases between. The DNA of the CDR3 is TGTGCCAGCAGCTTAAATGGGGGGGCGAGCAATCAGCCCCAGCATTTT. This encodes CASSLNGGASNQPQHF.

The chain is built from TRBV6-5 and TRBJ1-5; possible D gene TRBD1, 5 bases. The CDR3 runs 13 residues. Germline values: CDR1 MNHEY, CDR2 SVGAGI. Trimming took off 8 bases at V and 7 bases at J, with 15 bases between the two ends. The CDR3 loop reads CASSQGLRQPQHF. CDR3 coding DNA: TGTGCCAGCTCCCAGGGCTTGAGGCAGCCCCAGCATTTT.

The rearrangement joins TRBV5-1 to TRBJ2-7; the D gene is possibly TRBD1 (5 bases). The CDR3 loop spans 15 amino acids. V gave up 4 bases and J gave up 5 bases, with 19 bases separating them. Germline CDR1 reads SGHRS; CDR2 reads YFSETQ. The CDR3 reads CASSLTGAGINEQYF. The CDR3 DNA sequence: TGCGCCAGCAGCCTTACCGGAGCAGGGATAAACGAGCAGTACTTC.

The CDR3 DNA reads TGTGCCAGCTCACCGACGGCGGTGTACAATGAGCAGTTCTTC. This gives the protein CASSPTAVYNEQFF. The chain couples TRBV18 to TRBJ2-1; D is ambiguous. V lost 3 bases, J lost 4 bases, and 10 bases lay in between. This CDR3 is 14 amino acids long. The germline gives CDR1 KGHSH, CDR2 LQKENI.

This chain links TRBV10-3 with TRBJ2-5; the D gene is possibly TRBD2 (6 bases). Germline V CDR1 and CDR2: ENHRY, SYGVKD. This CDR3 spans 13 amino acids. V was cut by 10 bases and J by 1 base, with 13 bases left in between. CDR3 sequence reads: CATRDGSQETQYF. CDR3 sequence (DNA): TGTGCCACCCGGGACGGGAGCCAAGAGACCCAGTACTTC.

J is TRBJ1-2 and V is TRBV6-2 or TRBV6-3; 10 nucleotides match TRBD1. Germline lookup yields CDR1 MNHEY and CDR2 SVGEGT. The CDR3 is 15 amino acids. The trim removed 0 bases at V and 6 bases at J, leaving 4 bases unmatched. The CDR3 sequence: CASSYSDRGQDGYTF. CDR3 coding DNA: TGTGCCAGCAGTTACTCAGACAGGGGGCAGGATGGCTACACCTTC.

This clone was seen a single time. The chain links TRBV4-3 to TRBJ2-2; 9 nucleotides align to TRBD1. CDR3 size: 15 residues. After removal of 4 bases from V and 5 bases from J, the junction contained 5 bases not matched to a gene. The germline V gene has CDR1 LGHNA and CDR2 YSLEER. The CDR3 protein is CASSPGTGWTGELFF. The CDR3 DNA follows: TGCGCCAGCAGCCCAGGGACAGGGTGGACCGGGGAGCTGTTTTTT.

V usage is TRBV19 and J usage is TRBJ1-1; unclear D gene. Germline V gives CDR1 LNHDA, CDR2 SQIVND (reference sequence). Trimming removed 5 bases from V and 1 base from J, with 11 bases in between. The CDR3 has 14 residues. The DNA of the CDR3 is TGTGCCAGTAGTCTCCGGACTGGGAACACTGAAGCTTTCTTT. Its protein product is CASSLRTGNTEAFF.

This clone was counted a few times. This rearrangement joins TRBV11-2 to TRBJ2-7, with 15 bases lining up with TRBD2. J lost 5 bases, V lost 3 bases, and 11 bases had no gene match. This CDR3 is built from 18 residues. Germline values: CDR1 SGHAT, CDR2 FQNNGV. The CDR3: CASSLGPGLAGGKNEQYF. The CDR3 nucleotides read TGTGCCAGCAGCTTGGGACCGGGACTAGCGGGAGGAAAGAACGAGCAGTACTTC. Full variable domain (rest looked up from reference TRBV11-2 and TRBJ2-7): EAGVAQSPRYKIIEKRQSVAFWCNPISGHATLYWYQQILGQGPKLLIQFQNNGVVDDSQLPKDRFSAERLKGVDSTLKIQPAKLEDSAVYLCASSLGPGLAGGKNEQYFGPGTRLTVT.